These 21 T cell receptor beta chains share one sample of origin, sequenced in a study of T cell repertoires in cytomegalovirus infection. From the reads, TCRdb called clonotypes with MiXCR, one entry per CDR3 protein. This table holds fewer than 550,000 distinct CDR3 sequences, approximately 31% found once. Sample: PBMCs. These receptors all stem from a human donor in good health (CMV status not recorded). Some clones in this sample may be carry-over from other donors' samples.

The CDR3: CASSLGTGSSYNSPLHF. The CDR3 nucleotides read TGTGCCAGCAGTTTAGGGACAGGCAGCTCCTATAATTCACCCCTCCACTTT. The chain uses TRBV12-3 or TRBV12-4 and TRBJ1-6, with 7 bases identical to TRBD1. The CDR3 runs 17 residues. V shed 1 base, J shed 0 bases, and the junction held 3 bases outside the gene matches.

This clonotype has at least ten counts. One end of the junction is discordant with germline, which a read error may explain. V and J are TRBV12-3 or TRBV12-4 and TRBJ1-1, with D unclear. The CDR3 contains 13 residues. Here the CDR3 reads CASSLVQNTEAFF. In DNA form, the CDR3 reads TGTGCCAGCAGCTTAGTTCAGAACACTGAAGCTTTCTTT.

The genes are TRBV12-3 or TRBV12-4 and TRBJ1-6, with D perhaps matching TRBD1 (5 bases). V gave up 5 bases and J gave up 8 bases, with 19 bases separating them. The CDR3 spans 16 residues. The CDR3 protein is CASSPSAGRSYSPLHF. The CDR3 DNA reads as TGTGCCAGCAGTCCCTCGGCGGGACGGAGTTATTCACCCCTCCACTTT.

The V and J genes are TRBV7-9 and TRBJ1-1; 9 bases match TRBD1. From germline, CDR1 is SEHNR and CDR2 FQNEAQ (reference sequence). J lost 5 bases, V lost 4 bases, and 8 bases had no gene match. The CDR3 runs 15 residues. The CDR3 DNA sequence: TGTGCCAGCAGCTCCACAGACAGGGGGTGGACTGAAGCTTTCTTT. Translating it yields CASSSTDRGWTEAFF.

The rearrangement joins TRBV7-2 to TRBJ2-1; D unresolved. Trimming pared 5 bases from V and 5 bases from J, leaving 4 bases between. Germline V lookup: CDR1 SGHTA, CDR2 FQGNSA. This CDR3 is built from 11 residues. The CDR3 protein is CASSPDNEQFF. The CDR3 bases are TGTGCCAGCAGCCCTGACAATGAGCAGTTCTTC.

The sample holds many counts of this clonotype. The chain links TRBV7-2 to TRBJ2-1; D uncertain. CDR3 length: 19 amino acids. Trimming stripped 3 bases from V and 0 bases from J, with 21 bases between. CDR1 and CDR2 from the germline V gene are SGHTA and FQGNSA. For the CDR3, the DNA is TGTGCCAGCAGCTTTTTAGCCTTAGGGCTGGCGCCCTCCTACAATGAGCAGTTCTTC. Translation gives CASSFLALGLAPSYNEQFF.

The chain recombines TRBV7-9 with TRBJ2-5, with D unclear. V lost 3 bases and J lost 7, with 15 bases in between. Germline V gene data show CDR1 as SEHNR and CDR2 as FQNEAQ (reference sequence). This CDR3 is 14 amino acids long. CDR3 region: CASSFGANPGTQYF. CDR3 bases: TGTGCCAGCAGCTTTGGAGCCAACCCGGGGACCCAGTACTTC.

This clonotype was picked up a small number of times. The V gene is TRBV6-7, the J gene TRBJ2-7; TRBD1 matches 10 bases. TRBV6-7 is an ORF; its function is uncertain. The CDR3 is 17 residues long. J lost 2 bases, V lost 2 bases, and 9 bases had no gene match. The CDR3 here is CASSYLLRTGGTYEQYF. The CDR3, as DNA: TGTGCCAGCAGTTACCTTTTACGGACAGGGGGTACCTACGAGCAGTACTTC.

The chain uses TRBV7-2 and TRBJ2-7; 7 bases line up with TRBD1. CDR3 size: 14 residues. Per the germline V gene, CDR1 is SGHTA and CDR2 is FQGNSA. The J segment lost 3 bases and the V segment lost 5 bases, leaving 7 bases of the junction unmatched. The CDR3 nucleotides read TGTGCCAGCAGCCCGCGACAGGGACACTACGAGCAGTACTTC. Protein product: CASSPRQGHYEQYF. The full variable domain, completed using reference TRBV7-2 and TRBJ2-7, is GAGVSQSPSNKVTEKGKDVELRCDPISGHTALYWYRQSLGQGLEFLIYFQGNSAPDKSGLPSDRFSAERTGGSVSTLTIQRTQQEDSAVYLCASSPRQGHYEQYFGPGTRLTVT.

This sequence joins TRBV10-3 and TRBJ2-1; D is undetermined. The CDR3 covers 17 residues. V was clipped by 2 bases and J by 0 bases, with 14 bases between them. The germline V gene encodes CDR1 ENHRY and CDR2 SYGVKD. The CDR3 region has the DNA TGTGCCATCAGTGAGACGTCGAACCCCCTCTCCTACAATGAGCAGTTCTTC. Amino acid sequence: CAISETSNPLSYNEQFF.

The V call is TRBV6-5, the J call TRBJ2-7, with 8 positions matching TRBD1. V was clipped by 2 bases and J by 6 bases; unmatched bases: 9. Per germline, CDR1 MNHEY and CDR2 SVGAGI. The CDR3 sequence is 15 residues long. CDR3 sequence reads: CASSYHGQGSAEQYF. CDR3 coding DNA: TGTGCCAGCAGTTACCACGGACAGGGTAGCGCCGAGCAGTACTTC.

The rearrangement links TRBV2 to TRBJ2-1, with 10 positions matching TRBD1. V lost 5 bases, J lost 10 bases, and 11 bases stayed unmatched. Germline V gene data show CDR1 as SNHLY and CDR2 as FYNNEI. The CDR3 is 15 residues long. The CDR3, as DNA: TGTGCCAGCAGTCGGGTGTTGGACAGGGGGTCCGAGCAGTTCTTC. Translating gives CASSRVLDRGSEQFF.

This chain uses TRBV15 with TRBJ1-5, with 7 nucleotides matching TRBD1. CDR1 is LNHNV and CDR2 is YYDKDF in the germline V gene (reference sequence). Unmatched junction bases numbered 4, after V lost 5 bases and J lost 0 bases. The CDR3 consists of 15 residues. The DNA of the CDR3 is TGTGCCACCAGCTTGTGGGACAGTAGCAATCAGCCCCAGCATTTT. It is translated as CATSLWDSSNQPQHF.

This clonotype was observed a handful of times. The chain is built from TRBV4-1 and TRBJ1-2; perhaps TRBD1 as D (6 bases). The CDR3 length is 14 residues. The germline CDR1 and CDR2 sequences are MGHRA and YSYEKL. V was cut by 5 bases and J by 2 bases, with 12 bases left in between. The CDR3 is CASSTPGTNYGYTF. The CDR3 nucleotides read TGCGCCAGCAGCACCCCCGGGACAAACTATGGCTACACCTTC.

A note on this clonotype: A read error may produce the germline difference seen at one junction end. V and J are TRBV7-2 and TRBJ2-3, with D perhaps matching TRBD1 or TRBD2 (6 bases each). Germline values: CDR1 SGHTA, CDR2 FQGNSA. The CDR3 covers 18 residues. CDR3 in amino acids: CASSLRGAGLTGADTPYF. DNA for the CDR3: TGTGCCAGCAGCTTAAGGGGGGCGGGACTCACGGGGGCAGATACGCCGTATTTT.

The rearrangement uses TRBV9 and TRBJ2-2; perhaps TRBD1 as D (6 bases). Germline values: CDR1 SGDLS, CDR2 YYNGEE. This CDR3 has 16 amino acids. The V end was cut by 3 bases, the J end by 2 bases, with 14 bases between. Here the CDR3 reads CASSAPGTPNTGELFF. CDR3 bases: TGTGCCAGCAGCGCCCCCGGGACACCCAACACCGGGGAGCTGTTTTTT. Supplemented by reference TRBV9 and TRBJ2-2, the full variable domain reads DSGVTQTPKHLITATGQRVTLRCSPRSGDLSVYWYQQSLDQGLQFLIQYYNGEERAKGNILERFSAQQFPDLHSELNLSSLELGDSALYFCASSAPGTPNTGELFFGEGSRLTVL.

This clonotype came up many times. The chain has TRBV7-2 and TRBJ2-4; TRBD1 matches at 11 bases. J gave up 3 bases and V 4 bases, and 8 bases lay outside the gene matches. CDR3 length: 17 amino acids. The V gene's germline CDR1 is SGHTA and CDR2 FQGNSA. The CDR3 region is CASSSEHGTGGKNIQYF. The CDR3 bases are TGTGCCAGCAGCTCCGAACACGGGACAGGGGGCAAAAACATTCAGTACTTC.

The chain uses TRBV7-6 and TRBJ1-1; 9 bases match TRBD1. The CDR3 consists of 19 residues. In germline, CDR1 is SGHVS, CDR2 FNYEAQ. The V and J ends lost 5 bases and 1 base, in that order; junction bases with no gene match: 17. Here the CDR3 DNA reads TGTGCCAGCAGCCCACAACAACCGGGACAGGGTGGAGGGAACACTGAAGCTTTCTTT. Its translation: CASSPQQPGQGGGNTEAFF. The whole variable domain, remainder taken from reference TRBV7-6 and TRBJ1-1, is GAGVSQSPRYKVTKRGQDVALRCDPISGHVSLYWYRQALGQGPEFLTYFNYEAQQDKSGLPNDRFSAERPEGSISTLTIQRTEQRDSAMYRCASSPQQPGQGGGNTEAFFGQGTRLTVV.

The table lists this clonotype with many counts. The chain carries TRBV7-2 and TRBJ1-2, with 7 bases fitting TRBD1. This CDR3 has 13 amino acids. The V and J ends lost 4 bases and 3 bases, in that order; junction bases with no gene match: 2. The germline V gene encodes CDR1 SGHTA and CDR2 FQGNSA. The CDR3 is CASSSTGDYGYTF. Here the CDR3 DNA reads TGTGCCAGCAGCTCAACAGGGGACTATGGCTACACCTTC.

The chain employs TRBV6-1 and TRBJ1-3, with TRBD1 identical over 10 bases. From germline, CDR1 is MNHNS and CDR2 SASEGT. Trimming at V came to 0 bases and at J to 2 bases, leaving 1 base not matched to a gene. CDR3 length equals 16 residues. CDR3 nucleotide sequence: TGTGCCAGCAGTGAAGCAGACAGGGGGCCTGGAAACACCATATATTTT. It translates to CASSEADRGPGNTIYF.

This clonotype has just a few counts. The V and J genes are TRBV11-2 and TRBJ2-7, with a weak D call TRBD1 (6 bases). CDR1 is SGHAT, CDR2 FQNNGV, per germline. This CDR3 spans 12 amino acids. Trimming removed 8 bases from V and 5 bases from J, with 13 bases in between. The CDR3 coding sequence is TGTGCCAGCGGGACACTTCGGCACGAGCAGTACTTC. This encodes CASGTLRHEQYF.